This TCR beta chain came from a study of shared clonotypes between healthy human individuals. Study-level points and caveats: Around 5.3% of naive CD4 clonotypes were shared across a few donors. Investigators collected only blood, and repertoires in tissues likely differ. Naive subsets generally exceeded memory subsets in estimated richness.

Concerning this clone itself: Its antigen is not identified.

Replicate PCRs from sorted subsets contained roughly 220 ng DNA, which is 31,000 or so T cell genomes. Here immunoSEQ multiplex PCR was the method, and the copy in TCRdb shows in-frame clones only, minus some. The table records more than 2,000,000 clones, approximately 90% of them present only once. The germline V gene has CDR1 SGHNT and CDR2 YYREEE (reference sequence). There are 15 residues in the CDR3. Trimming left V 4 bases short and J 3 bases short, with 16 bases between. Sample: naive CD4+ T cells sorted from blood. The subset here: CD45RA+ positively selected. The origin of this receptor is a man in his late teens or twenties in good health. The chain is built from TRBV5-4 and TRBJ1-1; D might be TRBD1 (5 bases). This CDR3 is CASSLTGLGDTEAFF. DNA for the CDR3: TGTGCCAGCAGCCTTACAGGCCTCGGGGACACTGAAGCTTTCTTT. Full variable domain (remainder filled in from reference TRBV5-4 and TRBJ1-1): ETGVTQSPTHLIKTRGQQVTLRCSSQSGHNTVSWYQQALGQGPQFIFQYYREEENGRGNFPPRFSGLQFPNYSSELNVNALELDDSALYLCASSLTGLGDTEAFFGQGTRLTVV.